The sequence of this T cell receptor (beta chain) was determined in a study of cytomegalovirus exposure and HLA in healthy donors. Whole-study results and caveats: Reported results showed that the classifier diagnosed cytomegalovirus status with high specificity and sensitivity.

Regarding this clone: Its specificity is not known.

PCR primers comprised 60 Vbeta and 13 Jbeta primers. Sequenced by immunoSEQ multiplex PCR; TCRdb stores in-frame clones only, minus some. The data show fewer than 150,000 clones, and the top ten clones hold about 2.5%. The specimen sequenced was PBMCs. This clonotype originated in a man in his forties in good health and CMV-seronegative.

The DNA of the CDR3 is TGTGCCAGCAGCGAGGAGGAAGATAGAATTAGCAATCAGCCCCAGCATTTT. This codes for CASSEEEDRISNQPQHF. The chain uses TRBV5-4 and TRBJ1-5; D is unclear. CDR3 length: 17 residues. CDR1 SGHNT and CDR2 YYREEE come from the germline V gene (reference sequence). V shed 4 bases and J shed 0 bases, with 17 bases lying between them.